These 14 T cell receptor beta chains were all obtained from the same sample, sequenced in a study of tumor and adjacent non-tumor tissue in lung cancer. Three rounds of nested PCR, following a modified ARM-PCR protocol, produced the TCRbeta library. One entry per CDR3 protein results from TCRdb running MiXCR on the multiplex PCR reads. The data contain tens of thousands of distinct CDR3 sequences, about two thirds of them seen just once; the ten biggest clones take up 25% to 30%. The template was RNA from unsorted bulk tissue. More than 3 cm separated this lung sample from the edge of the tumor. The source material was distant non-tumor lung tissue. The receptors stem from a woman aged 45 to 65 with non-small cell lung cancer.

This clonotype was detected only once. V is TRBV10-3 and J is TRBJ2-3; D might be TRBD1 or TRBD2, each matching 6 bases. This CDR3 has 16 residues. Germline values: CDR1 ENHRY, CDR2 SYGVKD. V lost 0 bases and J 4 bases, leaving 14 bases between the germline ends. The CDR3 is CAISESGGTIADTQYF. Written as DNA, the CDR3 is TGTGCCATCAGTGAGTCAGGCGGGACAATTGCAGATACGCAGTATTTT.

The CDR3 DNA sequence: TGTGCCATCAGTGAGGGCCTAACTAATGAAAAACTGTTTTTT. Its protein product is CAISEGLTNEKLFF. The gene calls are TRBV10-3 and TRBJ1-4; D is undetermined. Trimming cost V 2 bases and J 1 base, with 5 bases left between them. CDR1 and CDR2 (germline): ENHRY, SYGVKD. This CDR3 is 14 amino acids long.

This clonotype has just a few counts. A read error may be the cause here, since a much bigger clone is one base away. V is TRBV6-2 or TRBV6-3 and J is TRBJ2-5; D is unresolved. The CDR3 runs to 12 residues. Germline V gives CDR1 MNHEY, CDR2 SVGEGT. V gave up 5 bases and J gave up 5 bases, with 9 bases separating them. The chain's CDR3 is CASSGRSETQYF. The CDR3 DNA follows: TGTGCCAGCAGTGGCAGGAGTGAGACCCAGTACTTC.

With regard to this clonotype: This is likely a read error, given that the CDR3 carries no conserved phenylalanine or tryptophan at its end. The chain combines TRBV29-1 with TRBJ2-7, with 8 positions matching TRBD2. With 4 bases clipped from V and 4 bases from J, the junction kept 9 bases outside the gene matches. CDR1 is SQVTM and CDR2 is ANQGSEA in the germline V gene. The CDR3 runs 14 residues. The CDR3 DNA is TGCAGCGTTGGTTCGGCGGGAGGTCGTTACGAGCAGTACTTG. Its translation: CSVGSAGGRYEQYL.

Of note for this clonotype: An end of the junction differs from the germline gene, which may be a read error. The chain employs TRBV4-2 and TRBJ1-4; D is ambiguous. The CDR3 extends over 13 amino acids. Per germline, CDR1 LGHNA and CDR2 YNFKEQ. The CDR3 region is CVSSQTVNGKLFF. Here the CDR3 DNA reads TGTGTCAGCAGCCAGACGGTAAATGGAAAACTGTTTTTT.

Many counts were recorded for this clonotype. The chain uses TRBV4-3 and TRBJ2-1, with 10 bases matching TRBD1. In germline, CDR1 is LGHNA, CDR2 YSLEER. J gave up 4 bases and V 6 bases, and 12 bases lay outside the gene matches. The CDR3 spans 17 residues. CDR3 sequence: CASRNQVPGQGYNEQFF. As DNA, the CDR3 is TGCGCCAGCAGAAACCAAGTTCCGGGACAGGGGTACAATGAGCAGTTCTTC.

This clonotype has a count of ten or more. The chain links TRBV7-9 to TRBJ2-7; D ambiguous. V was trimmed by 2 bases and J by 7 bases, leaving 15 bases between them. This CDR3 contains 14 residues. The V gene's germline CDR1 is SEHNR and CDR2 FQNEAQ (reference sequence). CDR3 sequence: CASSLFRSPGEQYF. In DNA, the CDR3 is TGTGCCAGCAGCTTATTTCGGAGCCCTGGGGAGCAGTACTTC.

The chain carries TRBV7-3 and TRBJ2-1; maybe TRBD1 (5 bases). V lost 2 bases and J 6 bases, leaving 14 bases between the germline ends. Germline V CDR1 and CDR2: SGHTA, FQGTGA. CDR3 size: 15 residues. CDR3 DNA sequence: TGTGCCAGCAGCTTATCGGGTCTAACAGGCAATGAGCAGTTCTTC. Its translation: CASSLSGLTGNEQFF.

This clonotype was counted ten times or more. This chain joins TRBV12-3 or TRBV12-4 and TRBJ2-7, with unresolved D. The CDR3 is 12 residues long. V lost 7 bases to trimming and J lost 3 bases, with 10 bases between them. The CDR3 loop is CASTYGDYEQYF. Written as DNA, the CDR3 is TGTGCCAGCACCTATGGGGACTACGAGCAGTACTTC.

To note about this clonotype: No conserved phenylalanine or tryptophan is present at the end of the CDR3, so a read error is the likely explanation. This rearrangement joins TRBV12-3 or TRBV12-4 to TRBJ1-6, with D possibly matching TRBD1 (6 bases). CDR3 size: 14 residues. DNA for the CDR3: TGTGCCAGCAGTTCGGGACAAACTAATTCATCCCTCCACTTA. Translating it yields CASSSGQTNSSLHL.

This clonotype was seen a few times. Given the absence of the conserved phenylalanine or tryptophan at the CDR3 end, a read error is likely. It is unclear where the CDR3 begins or ends on the DNA, so no DNA is shown, and the CDR3 is as TCRdb lists it. This sequence joins TRBV11-1 and TRBJ2-1; the table assigns TRBD2, which was not confirmed against the DNA. Germline V gene lookup returns CDR1 SGHAT and CDR2 FQDESV (reference sequence). From its first to its last residue, the CDR3 has 13 amino acids. The CDR3 is CASSLPPLDEQFL.

This clonotype was detected only a few times. Relative to the germline gene, one junction end is altered; a read error may explain this. In DNA, the CDR3 is TGTGCCAGTAGCTTAGTTCCAGGGGGGATTGGGGAGCAGTACTTC. Protein sequence: CASSLVPGGIGEQYF. This chain links TRBV11-2 with TRBJ2-7, with D possibly being TRBD1 (7 bases). Germline V CDR1 and CDR2: SGHAT, FQNNGV. This CDR3 region has 15 residues.

A word on this clonotype: A much more abundant neighbour one base away suggests this may be a read error. This chain connects TRBV20-1 to TRBJ1-1, with a weak D call TRBD1 (5 bases). Germline V gives CDR1 DFQATT, CDR2 SNEGSKA (reference sequence). The CDR3 has 12 amino acids. This CDR3 reads CSPTGTTDEVFF. CDR3 DNA: TGCAGCCCTACCGGGACGACGGATGAAGTTTTCTTT.

This clonotype is a singleton in its sample. This may arise from a read error, as a much more abundant clone is one base away. The chain's CDR3 is CNAKRSFGEQYF. CDR3 nucleotide sequence: TGCAATGCTAAACGGTCCTTTGGGGAGCAGTACTTC. The gene calls are TRBV20-1 and TRBJ2-7; D is unclear. The CDR3 length is 12 residues. CDR1 and CDR2 (germline): DFQATT, SNEGSKA (reference sequence).